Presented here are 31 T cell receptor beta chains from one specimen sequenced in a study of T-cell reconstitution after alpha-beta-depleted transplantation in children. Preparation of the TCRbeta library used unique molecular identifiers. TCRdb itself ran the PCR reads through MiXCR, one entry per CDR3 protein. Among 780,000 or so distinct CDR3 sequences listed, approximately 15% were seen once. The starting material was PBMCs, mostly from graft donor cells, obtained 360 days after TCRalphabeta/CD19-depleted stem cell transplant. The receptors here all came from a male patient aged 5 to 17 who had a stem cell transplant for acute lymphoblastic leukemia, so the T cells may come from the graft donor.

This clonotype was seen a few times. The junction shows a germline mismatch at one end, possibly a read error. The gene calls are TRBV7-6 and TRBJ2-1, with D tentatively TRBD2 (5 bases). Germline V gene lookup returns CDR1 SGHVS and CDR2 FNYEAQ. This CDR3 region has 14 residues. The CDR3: CASTLRGGSNEQFF. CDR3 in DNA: TGTGCCAGCACCTTACGGGGTGGGTCCAATGAGCAGTTCTTC.

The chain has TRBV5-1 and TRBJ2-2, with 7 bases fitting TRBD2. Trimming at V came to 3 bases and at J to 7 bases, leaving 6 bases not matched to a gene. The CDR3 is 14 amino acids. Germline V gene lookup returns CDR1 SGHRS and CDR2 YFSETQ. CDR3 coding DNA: TGCGCCAGCAGCTGGGGGAGCGGGATCGGGGAGCTGTTTTTT. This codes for CASSWGSGIGELFF.

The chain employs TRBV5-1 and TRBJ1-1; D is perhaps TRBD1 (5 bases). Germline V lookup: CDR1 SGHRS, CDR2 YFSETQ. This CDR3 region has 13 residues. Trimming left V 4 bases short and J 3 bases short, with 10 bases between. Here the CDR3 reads CASSRRGYTEAFF. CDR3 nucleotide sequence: TGCGCCAGCAGCCGGCGGGGGTACACTGAAGCTTTCTTT.

CDR3 DNA sequence: TGCAGCGTTGAAGGAATAGCGGGGGTATACAATGAGCAGTTCTTC. It specifies CSVEGIAGVYNEQFF. The chain combines TRBV29-1 with TRBJ2-1, with 9 positions matching TRBD2. Germline CDR1 reads SQVTM; CDR2 reads ANQGSEA. This CDR3 spans 15 amino acids. Trimming cost V 1 base and J 4 bases; bases outside gene matches: 5.

The CDR3 sequence: CASSLDTRGSEQYF. DNA of the CDR3: TGTGCCAGCAGCTTAGATACCAGGGGTTCCGAGCAGTACTTC. The chain uses TRBV7-2 and TRBJ2-7, with D possibly matching TRBD1 (6 bases). This CDR3 has 14 amino acids. Germline CDR1 reads SGHTA; CDR2 reads FQGNSA. Trimming removed 1 base at V and 6 bases at J, with 13 bases between. The full variable domain, with the rest looked up from reference TRBV7-2 and TRBJ2-7, is GAGVSQSPSNKVTEKGKDVELRCDPISGHTALYWYRQSLGQGLEFLIYFQGNSAPDKSGLPSDRFSAERTGGSVSTLTIQRTQQEDSAVYLCASSLDTRGSEQYFGPGTRLTVT.

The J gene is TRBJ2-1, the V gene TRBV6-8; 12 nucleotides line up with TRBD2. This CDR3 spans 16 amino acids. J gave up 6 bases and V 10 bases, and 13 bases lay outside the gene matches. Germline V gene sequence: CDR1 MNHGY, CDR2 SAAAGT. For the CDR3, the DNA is TGTGCCACCGACGAGACTCGACTAGCGGGAGTCAATGAGCAGTTCTTC. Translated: CATDETRLAGVNEQFF.

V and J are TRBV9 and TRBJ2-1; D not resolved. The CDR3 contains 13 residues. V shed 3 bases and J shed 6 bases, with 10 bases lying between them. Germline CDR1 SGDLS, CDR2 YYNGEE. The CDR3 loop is CASSGLTGNEQFF. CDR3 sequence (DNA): TGTGCCAGCAGCGGATTGACGGGCAATGAGCAGTTCTTC.

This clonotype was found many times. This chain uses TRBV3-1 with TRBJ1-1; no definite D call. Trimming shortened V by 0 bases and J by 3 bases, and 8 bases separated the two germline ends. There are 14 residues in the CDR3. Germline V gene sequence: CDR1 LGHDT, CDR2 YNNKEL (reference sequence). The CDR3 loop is CASSQDNRYTEAFF. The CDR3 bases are TGTGCCAGCAGCCAAGATAACCGATACACTGAAGCTTTCTTT.

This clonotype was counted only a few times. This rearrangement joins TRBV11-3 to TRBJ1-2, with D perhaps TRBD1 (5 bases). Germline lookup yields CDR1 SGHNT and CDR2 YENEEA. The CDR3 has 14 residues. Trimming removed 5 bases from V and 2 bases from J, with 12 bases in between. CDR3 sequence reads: CASSVGPNNYGYTF. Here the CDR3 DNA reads TGTGCCAGCAGCGTGGGGCCAAACAACTATGGCTACACCTTC.

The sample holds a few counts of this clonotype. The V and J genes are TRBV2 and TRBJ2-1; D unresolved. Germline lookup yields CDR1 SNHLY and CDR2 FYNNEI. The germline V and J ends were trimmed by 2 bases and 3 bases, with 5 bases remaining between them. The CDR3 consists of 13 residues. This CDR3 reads CASSEYFYNEQFF. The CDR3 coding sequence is TGTGCCAGCAGTGAATACTTCTACAATGAGCAGTTCTTC.

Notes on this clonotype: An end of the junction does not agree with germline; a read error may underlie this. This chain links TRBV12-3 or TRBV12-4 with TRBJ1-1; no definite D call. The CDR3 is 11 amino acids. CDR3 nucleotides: TGTGCCAGCCGTTTGTACACTGAAGCTTTCTTT. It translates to CASRLYTEAFF.

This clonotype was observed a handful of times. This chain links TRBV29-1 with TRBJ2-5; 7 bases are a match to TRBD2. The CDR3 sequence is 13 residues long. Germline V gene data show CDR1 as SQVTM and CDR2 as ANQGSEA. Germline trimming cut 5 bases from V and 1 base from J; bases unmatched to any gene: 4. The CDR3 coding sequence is TGCAGCGTTATAAGGACTAGCCAAGAGACCCAGTACTTC. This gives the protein CSVIRTSQETQYF.

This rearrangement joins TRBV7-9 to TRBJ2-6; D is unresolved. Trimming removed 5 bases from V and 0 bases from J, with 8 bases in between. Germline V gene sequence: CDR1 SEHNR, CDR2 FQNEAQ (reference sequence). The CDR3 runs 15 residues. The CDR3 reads CASSLHYSGANVLTF. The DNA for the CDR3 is TGTGCCAGCAGCCTCCATTACTCTGGGGCCAACGTCCTGACTTTC. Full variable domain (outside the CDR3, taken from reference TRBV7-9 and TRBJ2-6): DTGVSQNPRHKITKRGQNVTFRCDPISEHNRLYWYRQTLGQGPEFLTYFQNEAQLEKSRLLSDRFSAERPKGSFSTLEIQRTEQGDSAMYLCASSLHYSGANVLTFGAGSRLTVL.

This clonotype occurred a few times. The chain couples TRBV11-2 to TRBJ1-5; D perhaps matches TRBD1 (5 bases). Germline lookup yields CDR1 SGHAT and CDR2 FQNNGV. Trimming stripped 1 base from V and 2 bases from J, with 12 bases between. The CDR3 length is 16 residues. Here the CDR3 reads CASSLGRGSGNQPQHF. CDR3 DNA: TGTGCCAGCAGCTTAGGGAGGGGTTCGGGCAATCAGCCCCAGCATTTT.

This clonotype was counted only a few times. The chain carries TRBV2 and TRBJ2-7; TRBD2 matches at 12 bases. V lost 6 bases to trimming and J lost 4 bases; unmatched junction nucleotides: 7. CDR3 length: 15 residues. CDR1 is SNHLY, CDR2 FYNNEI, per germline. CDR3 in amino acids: CASRRLAGDEYEQYF. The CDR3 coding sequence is TGTGCCAGCAGACGACTAGCGGGAGACGAGTACGAGCAGTACTTC.

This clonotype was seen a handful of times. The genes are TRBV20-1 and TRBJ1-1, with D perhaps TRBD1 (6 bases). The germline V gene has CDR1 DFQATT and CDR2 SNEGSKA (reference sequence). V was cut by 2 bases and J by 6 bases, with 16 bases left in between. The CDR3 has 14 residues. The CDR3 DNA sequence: TGCAGTGCTAGATCAGGGGAGGGGGACGCTGAAGCTTTCTTT. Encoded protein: CSARSGEGDAEAFF.

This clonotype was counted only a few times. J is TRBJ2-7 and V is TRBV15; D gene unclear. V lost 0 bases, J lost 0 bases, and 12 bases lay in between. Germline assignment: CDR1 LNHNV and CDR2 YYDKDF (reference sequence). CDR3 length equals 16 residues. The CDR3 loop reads CATSRDGPMSSYEQYF. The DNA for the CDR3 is TGTGCCACCAGCAGAGATGGCCCGATGAGCTCCTACGAGCAGTACTTC.

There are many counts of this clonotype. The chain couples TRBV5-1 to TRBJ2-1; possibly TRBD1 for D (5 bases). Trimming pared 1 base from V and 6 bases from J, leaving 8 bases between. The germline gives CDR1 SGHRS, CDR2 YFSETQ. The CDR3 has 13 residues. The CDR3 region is CASSLQGANEQFF. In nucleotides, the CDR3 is TGCGCCAGCAGCTTGCAAGGGGCCAATGAGCAGTTCTTC.

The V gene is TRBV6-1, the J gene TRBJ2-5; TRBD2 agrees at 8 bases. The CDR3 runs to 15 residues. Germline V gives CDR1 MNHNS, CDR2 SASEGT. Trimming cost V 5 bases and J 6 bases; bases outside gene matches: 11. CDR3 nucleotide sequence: TGTGCCAGCAGTCTCCGAGGTAGCGGGGATAAGACCCAGTACTTC. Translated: CASSLRGSGDKTQYF.

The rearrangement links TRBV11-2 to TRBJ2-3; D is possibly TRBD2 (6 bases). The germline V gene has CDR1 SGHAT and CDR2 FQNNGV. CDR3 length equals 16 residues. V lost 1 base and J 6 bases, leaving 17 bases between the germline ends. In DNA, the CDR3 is TGTGCCAGCAGCTTAGGGCGGGACCTGGGTCGCGATACGCAGTATTTT. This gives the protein CASSLGRDLGRDTQYF.

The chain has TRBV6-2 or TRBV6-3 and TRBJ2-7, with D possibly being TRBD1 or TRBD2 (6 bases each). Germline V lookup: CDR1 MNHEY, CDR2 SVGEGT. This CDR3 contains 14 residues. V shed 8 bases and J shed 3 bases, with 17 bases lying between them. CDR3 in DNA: TGTGCCAGCGGTGTCGGGGGCTGGTACTACGAGCAGTACTTC. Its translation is CASGVGGWYYEQYF.

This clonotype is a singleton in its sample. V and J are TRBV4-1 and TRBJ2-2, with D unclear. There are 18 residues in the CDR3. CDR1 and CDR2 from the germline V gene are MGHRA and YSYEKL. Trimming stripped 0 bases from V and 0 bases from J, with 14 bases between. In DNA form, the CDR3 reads TGCGCCAGCAGCCAAGATCGAGATAGCACCTCGAACACCGGGGAGCTGTTTTTT. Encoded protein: CASSQDRDSTSNTGELFF.

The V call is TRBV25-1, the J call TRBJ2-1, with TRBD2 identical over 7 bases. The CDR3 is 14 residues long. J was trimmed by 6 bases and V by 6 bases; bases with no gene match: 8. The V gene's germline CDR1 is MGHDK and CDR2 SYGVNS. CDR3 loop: CASSSAGWANEQFF. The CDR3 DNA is TGTGCCAGCAGCTCAGCGGGGTGGGCCAATGAGCAGTTCTTC.

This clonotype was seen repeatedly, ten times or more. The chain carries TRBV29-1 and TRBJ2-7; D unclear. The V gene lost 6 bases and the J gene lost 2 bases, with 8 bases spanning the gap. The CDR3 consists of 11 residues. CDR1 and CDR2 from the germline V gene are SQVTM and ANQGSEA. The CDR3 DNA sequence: TGCAGCGTGGCGGCCCCCTACGAGCAGTACTTC. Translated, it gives CSVAAPYEQYF.

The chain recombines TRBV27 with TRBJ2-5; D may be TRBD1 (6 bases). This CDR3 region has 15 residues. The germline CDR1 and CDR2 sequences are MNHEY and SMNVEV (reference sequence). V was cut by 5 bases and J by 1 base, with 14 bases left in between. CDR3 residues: CASSGQRPSQETQYF. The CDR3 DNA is TGTGCCAGCAGTGGACAGCGACCATCCCAAGAGACCCAGTACTTC.

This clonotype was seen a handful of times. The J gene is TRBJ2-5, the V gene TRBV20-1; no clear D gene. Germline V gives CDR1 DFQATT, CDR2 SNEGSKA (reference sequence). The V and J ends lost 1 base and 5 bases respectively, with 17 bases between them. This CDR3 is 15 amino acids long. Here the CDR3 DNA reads TGCAGTGCTAGAGGAGAGTGGATTAGGAAGGAGACCCAGTACTTC. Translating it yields CSARGEWIRKETQYF.

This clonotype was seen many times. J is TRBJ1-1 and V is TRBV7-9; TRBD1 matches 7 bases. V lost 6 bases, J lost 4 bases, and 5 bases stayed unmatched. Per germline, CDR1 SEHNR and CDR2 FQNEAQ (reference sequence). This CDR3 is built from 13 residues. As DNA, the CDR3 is TGTGCCAGCAGATCACAGGGGCGCACTGAAGCTTTCTTT. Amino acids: CASRSQGRTEAFF.

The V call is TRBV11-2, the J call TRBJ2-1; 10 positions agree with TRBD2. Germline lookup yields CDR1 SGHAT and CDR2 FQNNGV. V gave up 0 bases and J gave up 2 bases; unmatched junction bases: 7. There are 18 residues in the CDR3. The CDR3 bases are TGTGCCAGCAGCTTAGATGAACAGCGGGAGGGCCCCTACAATGAGCAGTTCTTC. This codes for CASSLDEQREGPYNEQFF.

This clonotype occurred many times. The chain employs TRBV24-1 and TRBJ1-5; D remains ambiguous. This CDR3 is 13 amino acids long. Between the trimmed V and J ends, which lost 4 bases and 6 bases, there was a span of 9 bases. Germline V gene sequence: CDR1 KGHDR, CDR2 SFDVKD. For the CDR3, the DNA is TGTGCCACCAGTGACAGCTGGGGTCAGCCCCAGCATTTT. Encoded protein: CATSDSWGQPQHF.

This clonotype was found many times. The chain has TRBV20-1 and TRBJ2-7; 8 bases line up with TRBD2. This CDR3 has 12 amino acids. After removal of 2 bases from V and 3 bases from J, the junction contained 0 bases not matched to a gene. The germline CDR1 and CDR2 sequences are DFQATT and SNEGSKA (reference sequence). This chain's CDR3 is CSARTSGYEQYF. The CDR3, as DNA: TGCAGTGCTAGAACTAGCGGCTACGAGCAGTACTTC.

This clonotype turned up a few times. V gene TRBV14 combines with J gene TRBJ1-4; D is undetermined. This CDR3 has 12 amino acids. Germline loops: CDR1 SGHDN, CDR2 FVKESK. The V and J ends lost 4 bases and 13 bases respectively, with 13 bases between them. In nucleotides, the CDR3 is TGTGCCAGCAGCCGGCCCAAGGGCATACTGTTTTTT. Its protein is CASSRPKGILFF.